This T cell receptor (beta chain) was captured by sequencing in a study of T-cell reconstitution after alpha-beta-depleted transplantation in children (dated by TCRdb to the mid-2010s). At the level of the whole study: The study quantitatively tracked T-cell immune reconstitution after TCRalphabeta/CD19-depleted allogeneic hematopoietic cell transplantation in children using TCR repertoire profiling.

Library method: PCR. Sequencer: Illumina HiSeq 2500. TCR libraries were prepared with molecular barcoding, using unique molecular identifiers to normalize TCRbeta repertoire quantification. Using fastp trimming at Q25 and MiXCR clonotype assembly, TCRdb reanalyzed the public sequencing data and kept in-frame beta chains. Identical CDR3 proteins give one entry, which carries the most common genes and DNA. This sample lists 230,000 or so distinct CDR3 sequences; more than 10% were detected once. The top ten hold approximately 2.4% of the sample. Remarks on this clonotype: No antigen is known for it. Given a much more abundant clone one base away, this may be a read error.

CDR1 is given as KGHDR and CDR2 as SFDVKD, both from the germline V gene. CDR3 length: 16 amino acids, cysteine to phenylalanine. Just CDR3 DNA is preserved here, 48 bases in frame from base 1. The sequence was collected from a human donor who donated a stem cell graft to a child with acute lymphoblastic leukemia. The sample here was PBMCs from the stem cell graft donor, taken from the stem cell graft. The sequence is built from TRBV24-1 and TRBJ2-3; TRBD1 might be the D gene, on 5 matching bases. CDR3 sequence: CATSDLDSDHPDTHYF. The base sequence is TGTGCCACCAGTGATTTGGACAGCGATCACCCAGATACGCACTATTTT.